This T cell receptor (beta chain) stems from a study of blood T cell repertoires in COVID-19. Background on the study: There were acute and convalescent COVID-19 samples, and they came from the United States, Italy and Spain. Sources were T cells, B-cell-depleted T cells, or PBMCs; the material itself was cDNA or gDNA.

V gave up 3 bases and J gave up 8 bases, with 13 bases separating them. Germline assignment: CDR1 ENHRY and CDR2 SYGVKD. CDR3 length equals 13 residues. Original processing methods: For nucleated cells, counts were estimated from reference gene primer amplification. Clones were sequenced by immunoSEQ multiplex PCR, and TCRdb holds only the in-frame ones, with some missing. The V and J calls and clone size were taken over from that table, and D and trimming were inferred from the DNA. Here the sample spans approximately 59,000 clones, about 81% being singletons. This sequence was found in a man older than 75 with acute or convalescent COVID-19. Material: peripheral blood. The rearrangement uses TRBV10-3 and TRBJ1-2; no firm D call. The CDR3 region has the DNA TGTGCCATCAGTGATTTGAGGGCGCGGGGCTACACCTTC. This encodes CAISDLRARGYTF.